These 29 T cell receptor beta chains came from one sample sequenced in a study of cytomegalovirus exposure and HLA in healthy donors. Primers for the PCR totalled 60 Vbeta and 13 Jbeta. Here immunoSEQ multiplex PCR was the method, and the copy in TCRdb shows in-frame clones only, minus some. The sample yields more than 120,000 clones, 75% to 90% seen once. The material sequenced was PBMCs. These receptors all stem from a woman aged 25 to 39 in good health and CMV-seronegative.

This clone was detected only a few times. The chain employs TRBV2 and TRBJ2-1; TRBD2 matches at 9 bases. The CDR3 has 15 residues. V lost 4 bases to trimming and J lost 15 bases; unmatched junction nucleotides: 16. Germline loops: CDR1 SNHLY, CDR2 FYNNEI. The CDR3 sequence: CASSVRRREGSGRFF. DNA for the CDR3: TGTGCCAGCAGTGTTAGGAGGCGGGAGGGCTCCGGGCGGTTCTTC.

This clone was seen only once. The chain recombines TRBV11-2 with TRBJ1-5; 10 bases are a match to TRBD1. CDR1 is SGHAT, CDR2 FQNNGV, per germline. This CDR3 spans 15 amino acids. The trim removed 1 base at V and 5 bases at J, leaving 2 bases unmatched. The CDR3 DNA reads as TGTGCCAGCAGCTTAGCCGGGACAGGGGATCAGCCCCAGCATTTT. It encodes CASSLAGTGDQPQHF. Full variable domain (outside the CDR3, taken from reference TRBV11-2 and TRBJ1-5): EAGVAQSPRYKIIEKRQSVAFWCNPISGHATLYWYQQILGQGPKLLIQFQNNGVVDDSQLPKDRFSAERLKGVDSTLKIQPAKLEDSAVYLCASSLAGTGDQPQHFGDGTRLSIL.

The chain recombines TRBV27 with TRBJ1-2; 10 positions match TRBD1. V was pared by 5 bases and J by 7 bases, with 7 bases of the junction left unmatched. The V gene's germline CDR1 is MNHEY and CDR2 SMNVEV (reference sequence). The CDR3 runs to 14 residues. This CDR3 is CASSPDRGLGGYTF. DNA of the CDR3: TGTGCCAGCAGTCCCGACAGGGGGCTGGGTGGCTACACCTTC.

CDR3 sequence: CARGQGNGYTF. Written as DNA, the CDR3 is TGTGCCAGGGGACAGGGGAATGGCTACACCTTC. This chain joins TRBV19 and TRBJ1-2; 10 nucleotides align to TRBD1. The junction had 1 base not matched to a gene; V was cut back by 9 bases and J by 6 bases. Germline CDR1 reads LNHDA; CDR2 reads SQIVND (reference sequence). The CDR3 sequence is 11 residues long.

On this clone itself: In the same sample, other DNA sequences code for this CDR3. The V call is TRBV12-5, the J call TRBJ1-1; no reliable D call. Trimming took 5 bases from V and 0 from J, leaving 7 bases between them. CDR3 length: 13 amino acids. The germline V gene encodes CDR1 LGHNT and CDR2 FRNRAP. CDR3 sequence: CASGQQLNTEAFF. The CDR3 nucleotides read TGTGCTAGTGGTCAACAGTTGAACACTGAAGCTTTCTTT. Combining the CDR3 with reference TRBV12-5 and TRBJ1-1 gives the whole variable domain DARVTQTPRHKVTEMGQEVTMRCQPILGHNTVFWYRQTMMQGLELLAYFRNRAPLDDSGMPKDRFSAEMPDATLATLKIQPSEPRDSAVYFCASGQQLNTEAFFGQGTRLTVV.

The rearrangement uses TRBV7-2 and TRBJ2-1; D remains unclear. Trimming took off 1 base at V and 0 bases at J, with 10 bases between the two ends. The germline CDR1 and CDR2 sequences are SGHTA and FQGNSA. The CDR3 totals 16 residues. CDR3 DNA: TGTGCCAGCAGCTTAGGATTAGCTCACTCCTACAATGAGCAGTTCTTC. Translation: CASSLGLAHSYNEQFF.

The chain is built from TRBV7-2 and TRBJ2-7, with D possibly matching TRBD1 (6 bases). Trimming shortened V by 7 bases and J by 2 bases, and 12 bases separated the two germline ends. Germline V gives CDR1 SGHTA, CDR2 FQGNSA. CDR3 length: 13 residues. In DNA form, the CDR3 reads TGTGCCAGCACCCTAGACAGGACCTACGAGCAGTACTTC. Amino acids: CASTLDRTYEQYF.

The V gene is TRBV27, the J gene TRBJ2-2; perhaps TRBD2 as D (5 bases). This CDR3 has 13 amino acids. The V gene's germline CDR1 is MNHEY and CDR2 SMNVEV (reference sequence). The germline V and J ends were trimmed by 2 bases and 6 bases, with 7 bases remaining between them. CDR3 in DNA: TGTGCCAGCAGTTTAACGGGGTCCGGGGAGCTGTTTTTT. This sequence encodes CASSLTGSGELFF.

This clone was observed a handful of times. V and J are TRBV5-4 and TRBJ2-5, with a weak D call TRBD1 (5 bases). From germline, CDR1 is SGHNT and CDR2 YYREEE (reference sequence). Deletions cut 2 bases from V and 3 bases from J, with 8 bases between. The CDR3 covers 13 residues. CDR3 nucleotides: TGTGCCAGCAGCTTAGGCAGGGAAGAGACCCAGTACTTC. Its protein is CASSLGREETQYF.

This clone was seen just once. The chain employs TRBV11-2 and TRBJ1-2; D may be TRBD1 (6 bases). This CDR3 is 15 amino acids long. Deletions cut 1 base from V and 2 bases from J, with 11 bases between. Germline V gene sequence: CDR1 SGHAT, CDR2 FQNNGV. The CDR3 loop reads CASSLGLQGNYGYTF. DNA for the CDR3: TGTGCCAGCAGCTTAGGTCTCCAGGGGAACTATGGCTACACCTTC.

This rearrangement joins TRBV30 to TRBJ2-1, with D tentatively TRBD2 (5 bases). Looked up from germline, CDR1 is GTSNPN and CDR2 is SVGIG (reference sequence). V lost 0 bases and J 4 bases, leaving 13 bases between the germline ends. The CDR3 totals 15 residues. CDR3 in DNA: TGTGCCTGGAGTGTAGAGCAGAGACTATACAATGAGCAGTTCTTC. It translates to CAWSVEQRLYNEQFF.

The CDR3 reads CASSYGPHKGNTIYF. CDR3 bases: TGTGCCAGCAGTTACGGGCCTCACAAAGGAAACACCATATATTTT. This sequence joins TRBV6-5 and TRBJ1-3, with unresolved D. Trimming pared 2 bases from V and 4 bases from J, leaving 12 bases between. Germline CDR1 MNHEY, CDR2 SVGAGI. This CDR3 spans 15 amino acids.

This chain joins TRBV29-1 and TRBJ2-5; 7 bases are shared with TRBD1. V lost 1 base, J lost 2 bases, and 4 bases stayed unmatched. Looked up from germline, CDR1 is SQVTM and CDR2 is ANQGSEA. The CDR3 has 14 residues. CDR3 nucleotides: TGCAGCGTTGAAGTTACAGGGGTACAAGAGACCCAGTACTTC. This translates into CSVEVTGVQETQYF.

The rearrangement uses TRBV5-1 and TRBJ1-5; 8 nucleotides match TRBD1. Germline loops: CDR1 SGHRS, CDR2 YFSETQ. The trim removed 4 bases at V and 7 bases at J, leaving 10 bases unmatched. The CDR3 is 15 residues long. CDR3 coding DNA: TGCGCCAGCAGCCCTGGACAGGGAAGGTACCAGCCCCAGCATTTT. Encoded protein: CASSPGQGRYQPQHF.

The rearrangement links TRBV7-9 to TRBJ2-1; a weak D match, TRBD2 (6 bases). Per the germline V gene, CDR1 is SEHNR and CDR2 is FQNEAQ (reference sequence). CDR3 length: 17 residues. Trimming cost V 0 bases and J 2 bases, with 14 bases left between them. The CDR3 here is CASSLAFGGTPYNEQFF. The CDR3 nucleotides read TGTGCCAGCAGCTTAGCCTTCGGCGGGACCCCCTACAATGAGCAGTTCTTC. Together with reference TRBV7-9 and TRBJ2-1, the CDR3 gives the full variable domain: DTGVSQNPRHKITKRGQNVTFRCDPISEHNRLYWYRQTLGQGPEFLTYFQNEAQLEKSRLLSDRFSAERPKGSFSTLEIQRTEQGDSAMYLCASSLAFGGTPYNEQFFGPGTRLTVL.

V and J are TRBV11-2 and TRBJ2-2; D is uncertain. This CDR3 is 13 amino acids long. Germline-derived CDR1 and CDR2 are SGHAT and FQNNGV. Trimming shortened V by 6 bases and J by 4 bases, and 9 bases separated the two germline ends. The CDR3 DNA sequence: TGTGCCAGCAGGCCGTACAGCACCGGGGAGCTGTTTTTT. Translating it yields CASRPYSTGELFF.

The chain employs TRBV5-1 and TRBJ2-7; TRBD1 agrees at 10 bases. Germline V gene data show CDR1 as SGHRS and CDR2 as YFSETQ. The CDR3 contains 14 residues. V was clipped by 8 bases and J by 3 bases; unmatched bases: 8. As DNA, the CDR3 is TGCGCCAGTCGTTACGGACAGGGGGGCTACGAGCAGTACTTC. Its translation is CASRYGQGGYEQYF.

This clone was detected a few times. This rearrangement joins TRBV6-5 to TRBJ1-6; D unclear. In germline, CDR1 is MNHEY, CDR2 SVGAGI. The ends were cut back, 6 bases at V and 4 bases at J, with 10 bases in the middle. This CDR3 has 14 residues. Here the CDR3 DNA reads TGTGCCAGCAGCCGACTAGGGTATAATTCACCCCTCCACTTT. It yields the protein CASSRLGYNSPLHF.

This chain uses TRBV10-3 with TRBJ2-3; 8 nucleotides align to TRBD1. The CDR3 runs to 15 residues. Germline values: CDR1 ENHRY, CDR2 SYGVKD. The V segment lost 6 bases and the J segment 5 bases; nucleotides outside the gene matches: 10. The CDR3 spells CAIRARTGNEDTQYF. CDR3 bases: TGTGCCATCAGGGCCCGGACAGGGAATGAAGATACGCAGTATTTT.

The rearrangement joins TRBV19 to TRBJ1-5; 8 bases map to TRBD1. The CDR3 has 15 amino acids. Losses at the gene ends were 4 bases for V and 7 bases for J; bases not matched to a gene: 9. Germline CDR1 and CDR2: LNHDA and SQIVND (reference sequence). Written as DNA, the CDR3 is TGTGCCAGTAGTACTGACAGGGGCGTCGGACAGCCCCAGCATTTT. It translates to CASSTDRGVGQPQHF.

J is TRBJ2-7 and V is TRBV29-1, with 12 bases that match TRBD2. Germline V gives CDR1 SQVTM, CDR2 ANQGSEA. The V gene end was trimmed by 5 bases and the J gene end by 2 bases; junction bases not matched to a gene: 1. The CDR3 sequence is 13 residues long. The CDR3 DNA is TGCAGCGTTCGGACTAGCGGGACCTACGAGCAGTACTTC. This translates into CSVRTSGTYEQYF.

This chain links TRBV5-1 with TRBJ2-7, with 7 nucleotides matching TRBD1. This CDR3 comprises 12 residues. The J segment lost 3 bases and the V segment lost 4 bases, leaving 1 base of the junction unmatched. In germline, CDR1 is SGHRS, CDR2 YFSETQ. The DNA for the CDR3 is TGCGCCAGCAGCCGGGACAGCTACGAGCAGTACTTC. Protein sequence: CASSRDSYEQYF.

This clone was counted once. The gene calls are TRBV7-8 and TRBJ1-2; the match to TRBD1 covers 8 bases. The length of the CDR3 is 16 residues. Germline loops: CDR1 SGHVS, CDR2 FQNEAQ. V was clipped by 5 bases and J by 5 bases; unmatched bases: 13. CDR3 sequence: CASSIRETGAAYGYTF. The DNA for the CDR3 is TGTGCCAGCAGCATAAGAGAGACAGGGGCAGCTTATGGCTACACCTTC.

J is TRBJ2-1 and V is TRBV11-1; the match to TRBD1 covers 7 bases. The CDR3 runs 16 residues. CDR1 and CDR2 from the germline V gene are SGHAT and FQDESV (reference sequence). J lost 10 bases, V lost 0 bases, and 12 bases had no gene match. The CDR3 sequence: CASSLAQGTGVGEQFF. The CDR3 nucleotides read TGTGCCAGCAGCTTAGCGCAGGGCACAGGGGTAGGGGAGCAGTTCTTC. Complete variable domain (other parts from reference TRBV11-1 and TRBJ2-1): EAEVAQSPRYKITEKSQAVAFWCDPISGHATLYWYRQILGQGPELLVQFQDESVVDDSQLPKDRFSAERLKGVDSTLKIQPAELGDSAMYLCASSLAQGTGVGEQFFGPGTRLTVL.

The chain links TRBV5-3 to TRBJ2-7, with 8 positions matching TRBD2. TRBV5-3 is designated an ORF whose function remains uncertain. This CDR3 is built from 15 residues. V gave up 4 bases and J gave up 6 bases; unmatched junction bases: 12. The CDR3 is CARSPRRVAGREQYF. CDR3 nucleotides: TGTGCCAGAAGCCCCCGGCGCGTAGCGGGACGCGAGCAGTACTTC.

The CDR3 DNA is TGTGCCAGCAGCCTAAGGGGGACGGACGCTCTAGGCACCATATATTTT. Its protein product is CASSLRGTDALGTIYF. V gene TRBV9 combines with J gene TRBJ1-3; perhaps TRBD1 as D (6 bases). V was clipped by 4 bases and J by 9 bases, with 23 bases between them. Germline V gene data show CDR1 as SGDLS and CDR2 as YYNGEE. The CDR3 length is 16 residues.

V is TRBV7-8 and J is TRBJ2-3; D gene uncertain. The germline V gene has CDR1 SGHVS and CDR2 FQNEAQ. Trimming removed 4 bases from V and 1 base from J, with 9 bases in between. The CDR3 has 14 residues. CDR3 bases: TGTGCCAGCAGCTCCCGACTCCGCACAGATACGCAGTATTTT. Its translation: CASSSRLRTDTQYF.

The CDR3 sequence: CASSLVASNTEAFF. In DNA, the CDR3 is TGTGCCAGCAGCTTAGTAGCCTCTAACACTGAAGCTTTCTTT. The V gene is TRBV7-2, the J gene TRBJ1-1; D gene ambiguous. V was clipped by 1 base and J by 2 bases, with 8 bases between them. The V gene's germline CDR1 is SGHTA and CDR2 FQGNSA. CDR3 size: 14 residues.

This clone was found once. V and J are TRBV15 and TRBJ2-1; 7 bases align to TRBD2. The CDR3 runs to 16 residues. CDR1 is LNHNV and CDR2 is YYDKDF in the germline V gene (reference sequence). Trimming took 5 bases from V and 3 from J; bases not matched to a gene: 10. CDR3 coding DNA: TGTGCCACCAGCCCCCCCGGTAGGGAGGGCTACAATGAGCAGTTCTTC. It is translated as CATSPPGREGYNEQFF.